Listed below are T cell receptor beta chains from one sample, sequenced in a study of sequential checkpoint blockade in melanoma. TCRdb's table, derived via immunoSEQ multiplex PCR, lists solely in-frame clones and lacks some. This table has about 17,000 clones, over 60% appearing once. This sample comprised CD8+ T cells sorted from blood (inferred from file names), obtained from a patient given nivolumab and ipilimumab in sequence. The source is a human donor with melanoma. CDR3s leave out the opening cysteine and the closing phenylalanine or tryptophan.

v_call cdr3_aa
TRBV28 ASSFNRAEDGYGYT
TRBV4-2 ASSPGTGSQPQH
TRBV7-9 ATSGYTEAF
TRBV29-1 SVEDENRGSYNEQF
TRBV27 ASRGGYSYGYT
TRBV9 ASSVGFGPTDFPGNEQF
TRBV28 ASCRDRGGTEAF
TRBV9 ASAPGQGTDTQY
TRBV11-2 ASSHGLNSGNTIY
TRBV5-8 ASSLVPGSEQF
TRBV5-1 ASSLEQGHTEAF
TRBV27 ASSKKGGAYEQY
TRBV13 ASSFGAQLNQPQH
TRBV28 ASSLFLAGGFGEQY
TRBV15 ATSSGGEQGRNGYT
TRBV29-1 SVETSGFPGDTQY
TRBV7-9 ASTPRTGVGGYT
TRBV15 ATSRDRGEGTEAF
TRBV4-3 ASSQAGGGADQPQH
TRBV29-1 SVEASNYGYT
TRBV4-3 ASSQEPVYSGNTIY
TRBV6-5 ASRRLGSNQPQH
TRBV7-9 ASSSPSGGLIETQY
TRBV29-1 SVPTSGTGADTQY
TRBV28 ASSPRLVQETQY
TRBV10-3 AISWTSGGLSTGELF
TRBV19 ASSTGDIGELF
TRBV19 ASSVLSNQPQH
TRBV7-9 ASSLAAGFNYGYT
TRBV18 ASSPGFDLEDGYT
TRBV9 ASSGDFTETQY
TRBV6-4 ASSDSLTGGGGREYSNQPQH
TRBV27 ASSLLGGRAF
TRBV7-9 ASSQDLGTGGYEQY
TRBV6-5 ASTLQETQY
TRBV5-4 ASSWSGGETQY
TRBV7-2 ASRRTGLGTEAF
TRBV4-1 ASSRAQLTGELF
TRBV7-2 ASSPRGSYGYT
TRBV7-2 ASSPRELGRETQY
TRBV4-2 ASSQGASGGAGTDTQY
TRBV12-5 ASGDSAYNEQF
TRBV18 ASFGTANTGELF
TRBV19 ASSIIGATNEKLF
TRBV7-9 ASSDSLANTEAF
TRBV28 ASNAQGAEALH
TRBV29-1 SVEDPGRVTYNEQF
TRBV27 ASSVRGGHYNEQF
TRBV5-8 ASSATGGDTGELF
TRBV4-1 ASSLRQGTFYNEQF
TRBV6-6 ASSSPGEGGEQY
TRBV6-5 ASSYSRGGASDTQY
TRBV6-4 ASSGSGDYNEQF
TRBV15 ATSLPGQGVTDTQY